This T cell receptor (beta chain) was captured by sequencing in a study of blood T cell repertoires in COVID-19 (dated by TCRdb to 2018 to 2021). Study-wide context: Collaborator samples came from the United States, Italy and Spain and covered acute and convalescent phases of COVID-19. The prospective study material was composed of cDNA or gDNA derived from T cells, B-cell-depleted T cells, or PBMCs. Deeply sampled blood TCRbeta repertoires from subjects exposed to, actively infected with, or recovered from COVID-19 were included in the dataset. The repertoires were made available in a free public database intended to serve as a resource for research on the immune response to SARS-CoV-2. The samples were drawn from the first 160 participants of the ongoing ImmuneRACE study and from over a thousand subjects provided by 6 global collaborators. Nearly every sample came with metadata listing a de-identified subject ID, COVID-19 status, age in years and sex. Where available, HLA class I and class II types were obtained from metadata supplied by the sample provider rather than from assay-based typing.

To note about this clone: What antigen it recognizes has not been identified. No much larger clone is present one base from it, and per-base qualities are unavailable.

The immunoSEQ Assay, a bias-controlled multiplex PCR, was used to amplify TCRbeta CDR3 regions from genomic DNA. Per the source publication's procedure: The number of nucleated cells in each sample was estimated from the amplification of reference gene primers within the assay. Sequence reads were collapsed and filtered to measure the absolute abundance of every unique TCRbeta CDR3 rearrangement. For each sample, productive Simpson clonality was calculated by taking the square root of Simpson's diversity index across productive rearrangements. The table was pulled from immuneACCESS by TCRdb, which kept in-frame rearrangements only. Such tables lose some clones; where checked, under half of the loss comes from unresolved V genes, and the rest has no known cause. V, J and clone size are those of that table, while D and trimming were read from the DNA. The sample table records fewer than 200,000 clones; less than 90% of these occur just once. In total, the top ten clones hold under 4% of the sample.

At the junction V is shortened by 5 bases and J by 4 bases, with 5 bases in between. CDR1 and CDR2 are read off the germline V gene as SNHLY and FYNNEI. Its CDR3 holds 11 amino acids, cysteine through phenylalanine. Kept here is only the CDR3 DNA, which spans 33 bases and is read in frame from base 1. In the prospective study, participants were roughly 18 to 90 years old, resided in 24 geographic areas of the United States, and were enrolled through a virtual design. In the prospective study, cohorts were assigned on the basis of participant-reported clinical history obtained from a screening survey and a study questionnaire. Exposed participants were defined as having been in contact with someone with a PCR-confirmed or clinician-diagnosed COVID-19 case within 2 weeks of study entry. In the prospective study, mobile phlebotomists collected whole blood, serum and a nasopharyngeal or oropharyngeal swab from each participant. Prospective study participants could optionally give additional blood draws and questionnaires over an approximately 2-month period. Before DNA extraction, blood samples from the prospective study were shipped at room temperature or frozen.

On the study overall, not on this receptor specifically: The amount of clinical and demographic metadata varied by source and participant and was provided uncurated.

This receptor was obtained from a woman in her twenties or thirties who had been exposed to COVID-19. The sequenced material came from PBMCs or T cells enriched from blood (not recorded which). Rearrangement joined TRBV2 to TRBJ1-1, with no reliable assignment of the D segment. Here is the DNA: TGTGCCAGCAGTCCAGTCACTGAAGCTTTCTTT. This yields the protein CASSPVTEAFF.